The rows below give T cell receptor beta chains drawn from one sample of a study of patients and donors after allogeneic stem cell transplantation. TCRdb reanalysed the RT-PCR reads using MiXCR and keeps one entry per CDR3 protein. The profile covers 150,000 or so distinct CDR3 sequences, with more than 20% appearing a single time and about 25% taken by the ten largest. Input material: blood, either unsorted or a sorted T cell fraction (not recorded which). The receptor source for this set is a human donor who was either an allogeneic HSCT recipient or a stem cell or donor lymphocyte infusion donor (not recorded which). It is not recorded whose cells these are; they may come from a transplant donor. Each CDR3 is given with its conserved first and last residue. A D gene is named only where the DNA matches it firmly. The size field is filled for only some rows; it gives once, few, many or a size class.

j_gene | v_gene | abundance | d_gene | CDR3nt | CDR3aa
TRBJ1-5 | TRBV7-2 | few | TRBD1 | TGTGCCAGCAGCTTAGATACAGGGGAGAAGCCCCAGCATTTT | CASSLDTGEKPQHF
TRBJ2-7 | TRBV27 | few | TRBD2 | TGTGCCAGCAGTTTACGCCTAGCGGGGTCCTACGAGCAGTACTTC | CASSLRLAGSYEQYF
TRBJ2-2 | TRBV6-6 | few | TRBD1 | TGTGCCAGCTTGGACAGGGAGAACACCGGGGAGCTGTTTTTT | CASLDRENTGELFF
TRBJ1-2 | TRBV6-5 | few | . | TGTGCCAGCAGTTATGGGGACAACTATGGCTACACCTTC | CASSYGDNYGYTF
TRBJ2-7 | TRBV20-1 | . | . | TGCAGTGTCCCGGGAGAAACCTACGAGCAGTACTTC | CSVPGETYEQYF
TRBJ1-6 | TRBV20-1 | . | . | TGCAGTGCTCCCGGAGACAGGAGCTATAATTCACCCCTCCACTTT | CSAPGDRSYNSPLHF
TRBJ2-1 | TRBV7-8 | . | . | TGTGCCAGCAGCGGGACCCGGGACTCATACAATGAGCAGTTCTTC | CASSGTRDSYNEQFF
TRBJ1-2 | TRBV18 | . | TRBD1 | TGTGCCAGCTCACCTTCCGGGACAGGGATCAATGGCTACACCTTC | CASSPSGTGINGYTF
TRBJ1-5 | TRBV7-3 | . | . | TGTGCCAGCAGCGCGGGACAATATCAGCCCCAGCATTTT | CASSAGQYQPQHF
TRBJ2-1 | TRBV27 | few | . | TGTGCCAGCAGTTTGACGAACAATGAGCAGTTCTTC | CASSLTNNEQFF